The T cell receptor beta chain described here comes from a study of blood T cell repertoires in COVID-19. This CDR3 is 16 amino acids long. The V end lost 2 bases, the J end lost 5 bases, and 16 bases lay between the germline ends. CDR1 is SGHTA and CDR2 is FQGNSA in the germline V gene. Data came from immunoSEQ multiplex PCR; TCRdb stores just in-frame clones and leaves some out. The sample lists 150,000 to 200,000 clones, more than 75% occurring once. The sequenced material came from PBMCs or T cells enriched from blood (not recorded which). This chain uses TRBV7-2 with TRBJ2-1; D perhaps matches TRBD2 (6 bases). The sequence came from a human donor with acute COVID-19. The donor label of this sample is uncertain. CDR3 sequence: CASSLRPSAGNNEQFF. The CDR3 DNA reads TGTGCCAGCAGCTTACGTCCGTCAGCGGGTAACAATGAGCAGTTCTTC.